Shown below are 27 T cell receptor beta chains from a single sample sequenced in a study of OX40 agonist ivuxolimab in advanced cancers. Profiled with immunoSEQ multiplex PCR; TCRdb holds only in-frame clones, not every one. Of around 140,000 clones in the sample, approximately 94% were seen once. Sequenced material: CD4+ or CD8+ T cells sorted from blood, taken in a trial of the OX40 agonist ivuxolimab. The receptors here all came from an adult with an advanced solid tumor such as melanoma, head and neck, liver or kidney cancer.

V usage is TRBV7-2 and J usage is TRBJ2-4; 8 positions agree with TRBD1. V lost 1 base to trimming and J lost 0 bases; unmatched junction nucleotides: 2. This CDR3 is built from 16 residues. From germline, CDR1 is SGHTA and CDR2 FQGNSA. The CDR3 spells CASSLGTGKAKNIQYF. The CDR3 DNA reads TGTGCCAGCAGCTTAGGGACAGGGAAAGCCAAAAACATTCAGTACTTC. Full variable domain (outside the CDR3, taken from reference TRBV7-2 and TRBJ2-4): GAGVSQSPSNKVTEKGKDVELRCDPISGHTALYWYRQSLGQGLEFLIYFQGNSAPDKSGLPSDRFSAERTGGSVSTLTIQRTQQEDSAVYLCASSLGTGKAKNIQYFGAGTRLSVL.

The chain has TRBV5-8 and TRBJ1-1; D possibly corresponds to TRBD1 (6 bases). Trimming removed 0 bases from V and 11 bases from J, with 11 bases in between. The CDR3 has 12 amino acids. Germline V lookup: CDR1 SGHTS, CDR2 YDEGEE. CDR3 region: CASSLGQVVAFF. As DNA, the CDR3 is TGTGCCAGCAGCTTGGGACAGGTTGTCGCTTTCTTT.

The V and J genes are TRBV5-8 and TRBJ1-5, with D unresolved. Germline V gives CDR1 SGHTS, CDR2 YDEGEE. Trimming removed 0 bases from V and 11 bases from J, with 12 bases in between. The CDR3 is 13 amino acids. CDR3 nucleotide sequence: TGTGCCAGCAGCTTGGCTGAGGGTCGGGCCCAGCATTTT. Residues: CASSLAEGRAQHF.

This rearrangement joins TRBV11-3 to TRBJ2-1; D is perhaps TRBD1 or TRBD2 (5 bases each). V shed 4 bases and J shed 12 bases, with 16 bases lying between them. The CDR3 length is 13 residues. The germline V gene has CDR1 SGHNT and CDR2 YENEEA. CDR3 amino acids: CASSSGPFKSQFF. CDR3 sequence (DNA): TGTGCCAGCAGCTCGGGGCCCTTCAAATCGCAGTTCTTC.

The chain recombines TRBV7-6 with TRBJ2-7; 11 nucleotides line up with TRBD1. Per the germline V gene, CDR1 is SGHVS and CDR2 is FNYEAQ. V shed 3 bases and J 6 bases; nucleotides not matched to a gene: 10. CDR3 length equals 16 residues. CDR3 amino acids: CASSLGSGTGGGEQYF. In DNA form, the CDR3 reads TGTGCCAGCAGCTTGGGATCCGGGACAGGGGGGGGCGAGCAGTACTTC.

The chain is built from TRBV6-6 and TRBJ2-7; 8 nucleotides line up with TRBD1. After removal of 5 bases from V and 6 bases from J, the junction contained 3 bases not matched to a gene. The CDR3 extends over 12 amino acids. The germline CDR1 and CDR2 sequences are MNHNY and SVGAGI (reference sequence). CDR3: CASSGQGAEQYF. The DNA of the CDR3 is TGTGCCAGCAGTGGACAGGGAGCCGAGCAGTACTTC.

This clone was counted a few times. The chain employs TRBV7-6 and TRBJ1-6; D ambiguous. CDR1 is SGHVS, CDR2 FNYEAQ, per germline. CDR3 length: 13 amino acids. V lost 4 bases and J 7 bases, leaving 8 bases between the germline ends. This CDR3 is CASSSYGNSPLHF. In nucleotides, the CDR3 is TGTGCCAGCAGCTCCTACGGGAATTCACCCCTCCACTTT.

A note on this clone: The same CDR3 arises from other DNA sequences in this sample as well. This CDR3 is CASSLGAGVNQPQHF. The CDR3 nucleotides are TGTGCCAGCAGCTTAGGGGCAGGCGTCAATCAGCCCCAGCATTTT. This sequence joins TRBV7-9 and TRBJ1-5; D gene ambiguous. Trimming removed 1 base from V and 3 bases from J, with 10 bases in between. The CDR3 has 15 residues. The V gene's germline CDR1 is SEHNR and CDR2 FQNEAQ (reference sequence).

V is TRBV27 and J is TRBJ1-1, with D unclear. CDR1 MNHEY and CDR2 SMNVEV come from the germline V gene (reference sequence). This CDR3 has 15 residues. With 5 bases removed from V and 1 base from J, the gap between germline ends came to 14 bases. The CDR3 region has the DNA TGTGCCAGCAGTCCCGCTCGGCGCGGGAACACTGAAGCTTTCTTT. Amino acids: CASSPARRGNTEAFF.

The chain links TRBV28 to TRBJ2-7; the D is unclear. CDR1 and CDR2 (germline): MDHEN, SYDVKM. The V end lost 8 bases, the J end lost 2 bases, and 10 bases lay between the germline ends. This CDR3 spans 12 amino acids. CDR3 residues: CASHSPAYEQYF. The DNA of the CDR3 is TGTGCCAGCCATAGTCCCGCCTACGAGCAGTACTTC.

The chain carries TRBV5-1 and TRBJ1-1; 12 nucleotides align to TRBD1. V shed 1 base, J shed 5 bases, and the junction held 9 bases outside the gene matches. Germline V gene data show CDR1 as SGHRS and CDR2 as YFSETQ. The length of the CDR3 is 17 residues. The DNA for the CDR3 is TGCGCCAGCAGCTTGTATGGGACAGGGGGCGCGGGAACTGAAGCTTTCTTT. This encodes CASSLYGTGGAGTEAFF.

Comments on this clone: At the DNA level, this CDR3 is encoded by other sequences in the same sample as well. The chain is built from TRBV7-2 and TRBJ2-7; D call uncertain. V was shortened by 5 bases and J by 0 bases, with 5 bases between the two germline ends. CDR3 size: 12 residues. CDR1 and CDR2 (germline): SGHTA, FQGNSA. In nucleotides, the CDR3 is TGTGCCAGCAGCCTTAGCTCCTACGAGCAGTACTTC. Protein product: CASSLSSYEQYF.

This clone was recorded a few times. CDR3 loop: CASSLWTATEAFF. The CDR3, as DNA: TGTGCCAGCAGCTTGTGGACAGCGACTGAAGCTTTCTTT. The chain combines TRBV11-2 with TRBJ1-1, with a possible D match to TRBD1 (6 bases). Germline V gene sequence: CDR1 SGHAT, CDR2 FQNNGV. This CDR3 is built from 13 residues. Trimming pared 3 bases from V and 5 bases from J, leaving 10 bases between.

The chain couples TRBV18 to TRBJ1-1; unclear D gene. The CDR3 length is 14 residues. V gave up 4 bases and J gave up 1 base, with 10 bases separating them. Per germline, CDR1 KGHSH and CDR2 LQKENI. The CDR3 sequence: CASSLDGSNTEAFF. CDR3 in DNA: TGTGCCAGCTCACTAGACGGATCGAACACTGAAGCTTTCTTT.

The chain links TRBV4-2 to TRBJ1-1; TRBD1 agrees at 7 bases. In germline, CDR1 is LGHNA, CDR2 YNFKEQ. The V gene end was trimmed by 3 bases and the J gene end by 4 bases; junction bases not matched to a gene: 8. There are 15 residues in the CDR3. The CDR3 protein is CASSHTDRVGTEAFF. CDR3 in DNA: TGTGCCAGCAGCCACACCGACAGGGTCGGCACTGAAGCTTTCTTT.

The chain couples TRBV7-2 to TRBJ2-7, with 12 bases lining up with TRBD2. Trimming at V came to 3 bases and at J to 5 bases, leaving 5 bases not matched to a gene. Germline values: CDR1 SGHTA, CDR2 FQGNSA. CDR3 length: 15 amino acids. For the CDR3, the DNA is TGTGCCAGCAGCTTGACTAGCGGGAGCTGGGACGAGCAGTACTTC. Residues: CASSLTSGSWDEQYF.

The count of this clone is one. The chain carries TRBV23-1 and TRBJ2-1; maybe TRBD2 (5 bases). TRBV23-1 is an ORF, with its function uncertain. This CDR3 region has 17 residues. Trimming took 0 bases from V and 10 from J, leaving 22 bases between them. The CDR3 DNA reads as TGCGCCAGCAGTCAATCCTCGGGGAACTCACGGATTTACGAGCAGTTCTTC. It yields the protein CASSQSSGNSRIYEQFF.

This clone turned up a few times. The chain carries TRBV29-1 and TRBJ2-2; D could derive from TRBD1 or TRBD2 (6 bases each). The CDR3 runs 14 residues. Germline assignment: CDR1 SQVTM and CDR2 ANQGSEA. The V gene lost 5 bases and the J gene lost 2 bases, with 12 bases spanning the gap. This chain's CDR3 is CSVMGGGNTGELFF. Written as DNA, the CDR3 is TGCAGCGTTATGGGGGGCGGCAACACCGGGGAGCTGTTTTTT.

This clone was seen only a few times. This sequence joins TRBV9 and TRBJ1-5, with D possibly matching TRBD1 (5 bases). CDR1 SGDLS and CDR2 YYNGEE come from the germline V gene. The V end lost 0 bases, the J end lost 7 bases, and 14 bases lay between the germline ends. The CDR3 runs to 15 residues. CDR3: CASSVGVGLGQPQHF. The CDR3 DNA reads TGTGCCAGCAGCGTAGGGGTGGGGCTCGGCCAGCCCCAGCATTTT.

The CDR3 DNA follows: TGTGCCAGCAGCATGGGACAGCCTTCTGGAAACACCATATATTTT. Protein: CASSMGQPSGNTIYF. The rearrangement joins TRBV7-6 to TRBJ1-3; 7 nucleotides match TRBD1. The CDR3 sequence is 15 residues long. The V and J ends lost 5 bases and 1 base, in that order; junction bases with no gene match: 5. Germline CDR1 reads SGHVS; CDR2 reads FNYEAQ.

The chain links TRBV6-5 to TRBJ2-7; the D is unclear. Germline V gene data show CDR1 as MNHEY and CDR2 as SVGAGI. The CDR3 contains 10 residues. V was trimmed by 5 bases and J by 3 bases, leaving 2 bases between them. The CDR3 nucleotides read TGTGCCAGCAGTGACTACGAGCAGTACTTC. It translates to CASSDYEQYF.

V usage is TRBV9 and J usage is TRBJ2-5; D call uncertain. The CDR3 extends over 14 amino acids. Germline loops: CDR1 SGDLS, CDR2 YYNGEE. V gave up 0 bases and J gave up 1 base, with 7 bases separating them. The CDR3 DNA reads as TGTGCCAGCAGCGTAGGGGCAGCCCAAGAGACCCAGTACTTC. Amino acids: CASSVGAAQETQYF.

The chain carries TRBV14 and TRBJ2-3, with TRBD2 matching 14 bases. The ends lost 3 bases at V and 5 bases at J; junction bases unmatched: 4. CDR3 length equals 16 residues. Germline V CDR1 and CDR2: SGHDN, FVKESK. This CDR3 reads CASSQPGTSGRDTQYF. In DNA form, the CDR3 reads TGTGCCAGCAGCCAGCCCGGGACTAGCGGGAGAGATACGCAGTATTTT.

V and J are TRBV27 and TRBJ2-7, with D maybe TRBD2 (6 bases). CDR1 is MNHEY, CDR2 SMNVEV, per germline (reference sequence). This CDR3 region has 16 residues. The V and J ends lost 2 bases and 0 bases respectively, with 14 bases between them. This CDR3 is CASSLVGGMYSYEQYF. Written as DNA, the CDR3 is TGTGCCAGCAGTTTAGTCGGCGGGATGTACTCCTACGAGCAGTACTTC.

The rearrangement joins TRBV27 to TRBJ2-1, with TRBD2 matching over 9 bases. The CDR3 totals 14 residues. Trimming at V came to 3 bases and at J to 9 bases, leaving 6 bases not matched to a gene. The V gene's germline CDR1 is MNHEY and CDR2 SMNVEV (reference sequence). The CDR3 loop reads CASSLRRGGFEQFF. The CDR3 coding sequence is TGTGCCAGCAGTTTGAGGCGGGGGGGTTTTGAGCAGTTCTTC.

This clone was detected only a few times. This chain uses TRBV18 with TRBJ1-5; a possible D gene is TRBD1 (5 bases). Germline-derived CDR1 and CDR2 are KGHSH and LQKENI. This CDR3 has 13 residues. The V gene lost 5 bases and the J gene lost 5 bases, with 10 bases spanning the gap. The CDR3 sequence is CASSVRVDQPQHF. For the CDR3, the DNA is TGTGCCAGCTCAGTCAGGGTTGATCAGCCCCAGCATTTT.

The chain uses TRBV6-1 and TRBJ2-3, with D possibly TRBD1 on 5 matching bases. This CDR3 is 15 amino acids long. The germline V gene encodes CDR1 MNHNS and CDR2 SASEGT. V was trimmed by 7 bases and J by 4 bases, leaving 18 bases between them. The DNA for the CDR3 is TGTGCCAGCAAATCAACAGGAGTAGGTCCAGATACGCAGTATTTT. It is translated as CASKSTGVGPDTQYF.